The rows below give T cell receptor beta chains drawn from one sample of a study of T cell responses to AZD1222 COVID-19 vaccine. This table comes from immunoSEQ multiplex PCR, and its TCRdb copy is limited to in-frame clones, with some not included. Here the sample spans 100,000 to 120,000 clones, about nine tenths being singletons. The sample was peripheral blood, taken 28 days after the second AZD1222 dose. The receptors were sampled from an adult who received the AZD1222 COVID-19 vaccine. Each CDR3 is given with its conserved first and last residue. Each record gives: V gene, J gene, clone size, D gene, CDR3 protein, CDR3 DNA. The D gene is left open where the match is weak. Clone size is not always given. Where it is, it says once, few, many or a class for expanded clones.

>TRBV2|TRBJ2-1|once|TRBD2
CASSAGLAGVNEQFF
TGTGCCAGCAGCGCCGGACTAGCGGGGGTCAATGAGCAGTTCTTC
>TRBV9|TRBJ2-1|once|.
CASSDIGVSYNEQFF
TGTGCCAGCAGTGATATAGGGGTCTCCTACAATGAGCAGTTCTTC
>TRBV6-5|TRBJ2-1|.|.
CASRKDWGTYNEQFF
TGTGCCAGCAGGAAAGACTGGGGGACCTACAATGAGCAGTTCTTC
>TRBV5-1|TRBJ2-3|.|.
CASSFGGAGTDTQYF
TGCGCCAGCAGCTTTGGGGGAGCTGGCACAGATACGCAGTATTTT
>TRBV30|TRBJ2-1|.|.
CAWNSGAGNEQFF
TGTGCCTGGAACTCGGGGGCAGGTAATGAGCAGTTCTTC
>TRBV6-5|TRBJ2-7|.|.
CASSYRQKILPYEQYF
TGTGCCAGCAGTTACCGACAGAAGATTCTTCCCTACGAGCAGTACTTC
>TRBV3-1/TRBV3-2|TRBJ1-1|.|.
CASSQGGEAFF
TGTGCCAGCAGCCAAGGGGGTGAAGCTTTCTTT
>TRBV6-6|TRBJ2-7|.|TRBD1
CASSSRDRGWYEQYF
TGTGCCAGCAGTTCACGGGACAGGGGTTGGTACGAGCAGTACTTC
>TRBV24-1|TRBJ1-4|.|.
CATSDLGEKLFF
TGTGCCACCAGTGATTTAGGTGAAAAACTGTTTTTT
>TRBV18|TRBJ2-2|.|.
CASSPLGQTNTGELFF
TGTGCCAGCTCACCACTCGGGCAGACGAACACCGGGGAGCTGTTTTTT
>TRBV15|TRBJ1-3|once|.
CATSRDGTNSGNTIYF
TGTGCCACCAGCAGAGACGGGACAAACTCTGGAAACACCATATATTTT
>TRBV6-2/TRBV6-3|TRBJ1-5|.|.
CASSWGGRVNQPQHF
TGTGCCAGCAGTTGGGGAGGGAGGGTCAATCAGCCCCAGCATTTT
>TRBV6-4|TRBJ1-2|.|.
CASREGYGYTF
TGTGCCAGCAGGGAAGGCTATGGCTACACCTTC
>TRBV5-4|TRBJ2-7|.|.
CASSLSHRDEQYF
TGTGCCAGCAGCTTGAGCCACAGGGACGAGCAGTACTTC
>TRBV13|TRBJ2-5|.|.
CASSPTARGRETQYF
TGTGCCAGCAGCCCGACCGCGCGGGGGCGGGAGACCCAGTACTTC
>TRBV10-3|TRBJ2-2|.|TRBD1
CAISDAGTGESRELFF
TGTGCCATCAGTGACGCGGGGACAGGGGAATCCCGGGAGCTGTTTTTT
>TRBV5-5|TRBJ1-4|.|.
CASSLMGGEKLFF
TGTGCCAGCAGCTTGATGGGGGGTGAAAAACTGTTTTTT
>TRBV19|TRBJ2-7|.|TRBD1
CASMGIGQGSDEQYF
TGTGCCAGTATGGGGATCGGACAGGGTAGTGACGAGCAGTACTTC
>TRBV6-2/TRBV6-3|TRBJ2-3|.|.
CASSYRVWGTDTQYF
TGTGCCAGCAGTTACCGCGTGTGGGGCACAGATACGCAGTATTTT
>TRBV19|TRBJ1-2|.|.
CASNGRRNDYGYTF
TGTGCCAGTAATGGGAGGCGGAACGACTATGGCTACACCTTC
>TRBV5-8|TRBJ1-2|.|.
CASSLTGGGYTF
TGTGCCAGCAGCTTGACTGGGGGAGGCTACACCTTC
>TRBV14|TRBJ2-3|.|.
CASSQGTVIDTQYF
TGTGCCAGCAGCCAAGGGACAGTAATAGATACGCAGTATTTT
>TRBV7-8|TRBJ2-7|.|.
CASSLASRSRQYF
TGTGCCAGCAGCTTAGCGTCGAGGTCGAGGCAGTACTTC
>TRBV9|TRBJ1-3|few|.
CASSEQVGNTIYF
TGTGCCAGCAGCGAACAAGTCGGAAACACCATATATTTT
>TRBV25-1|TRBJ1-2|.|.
CASSETSDAFQGYTF
TGTGCCAGCAGTGAAACTTCGGACGCCTTTCAGGGCTACACCTTC
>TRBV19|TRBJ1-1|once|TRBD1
CASSRQGRLAFF
TGTGCCAGTAGCCGACAGGGCCGGTTGGCTTTCTTT
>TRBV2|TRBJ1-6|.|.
CASRRYNSPLHF
TGTGCCAGCAGGCGGTATAATTCACCCCTCCACTTT
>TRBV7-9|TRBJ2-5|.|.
CASAIQGQETQYF
TGTGCCAGCGCAATCCAAGGCCAAGAGACCCAGTACTTC
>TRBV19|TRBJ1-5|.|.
CASSISGAAGNQPQHF
TGTGCCAGTAGTATTAGTGGCGCCGCGGGGAATCAGCCCCAGCATTTT
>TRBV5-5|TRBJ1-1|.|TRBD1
CASSLVQGRNTEAFF
TGTGCCAGCAGCTTGGTACAGGGGCGGAACACTGAAGCTTTCTTT
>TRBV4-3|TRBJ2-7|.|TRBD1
CASSQDQGVAYEQYF
TGCGCCAGCAGCCAAGATCAGGGGGTAGCCTACGAGCAGTACTTC
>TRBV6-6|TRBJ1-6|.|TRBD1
CASSYPTTGGNSPLHF
TGTGCCAGCAGTTACCCCACGACAGGGGGTAATTCACCCCTCCACTTT
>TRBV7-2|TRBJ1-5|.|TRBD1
CASSLATGNQPQHF
TGTGCCAGCAGCTTAGCGACAGGGAACCAGCCCCAGCATTTT
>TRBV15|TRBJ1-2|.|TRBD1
CATSRGGTGGFGYTF
TGTGCCACCAGCCGCGGGGGGACAGGGGGCTTTGGCTACACCTTC
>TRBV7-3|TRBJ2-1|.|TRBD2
CASSLRLAAPYNEQFF
TGTGCCAGCAGCTTACGGCTAGCGGCCCCCTACAATGAGCAGTTCTTC
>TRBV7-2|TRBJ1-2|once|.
CASSTVFVGGYTF
TGTGCCAGCAGCACGGTTTTTGTTGGTGGCTACACCTTC
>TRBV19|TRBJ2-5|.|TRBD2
CASSTSGQETQYF
TGTGCCAGTAGTACTAGCGGCCAAGAGACCCAGTACTTC
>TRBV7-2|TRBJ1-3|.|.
CASSLVAGVSGNTIYF
TGTGCCAGCAGCTTAGTCGCAGGAGTCTCTGGAAACACCATATATTTT
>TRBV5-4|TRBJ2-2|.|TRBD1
CASSSPPGQGNTGELFF
TGTGCCAGCAGCTCCCCGCCGGGACAGGGAAACACCGGGGAGCTGTTTTTT
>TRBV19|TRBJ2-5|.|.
CASRQVGETQYF
TGTGCCAGTAGGCAAGTCGGGGAGACCCAGTACTTC
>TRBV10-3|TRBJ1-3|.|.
CAISEFPANSGNTIYF
TGTGCCATCAGTGAGTTCCCAGCCAACTCTGGAAACACCATATATTTT
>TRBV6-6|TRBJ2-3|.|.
CASSYVGRGTQYF
TGTGCCAGCAGTTACGTTGGTCGGGGTACGCAGTATTTT